The T cell receptor (beta chain) under discussion was sequenced for a study of molecular identifiers for immune sequencing clone quantification. Looking at the study overall: Five portions were made in replicates from RNA of 20,000 or 100,000 naive CD8 cells, and four underwent sequencing.

This clonotype was recorded at least ten times. Germline values: CDR1 MGHRA, CDR2 YSYEKL. Between the trimmed V and J ends, which lost 3 bases and 10 bases, there was a span of 16 bases. The CDR3 extends over 14 amino acids. Previously described methods and listed TCR primers were used for bulk TCR libraries. TCRdb called the PCR reads again in MiXCR, with one record for every CDR3 protein. The sample carries more than 550,000 distinct CDR3 sequences, roughly 23% recorded once. This TCR was sampled from a human donor in good health. Some libraries in this study had Jurkat cell RNA spiked in. The sample was naive CD8+ T cells from blood, with Jurkat cell RNA spiked in. Subset denoted: FACS-sorted CD8+CD4-CCR7+CD45RA+ naive T cells. The chain joins TRBV4-1 to TRBJ2-1; D is perhaps TRBD1 (6 bases). Here the CDR3 DNA reads TGCGCCAGCAGCCAGGGACACGACTCCGACGAGCAGTTCTTC. Residues: CASSQGHDSDEQFF.